This T cell receptor (beta chain) was identified during a study of shared clonotypes between healthy human individuals. Study-level background: For every donor, three CD4 naive, three CD4 memory, two CD8 naive and one CD8 memory plates were used.

On sorted subsets, replicate PCRs used 150 to 250 ng DNA, or about 33,000 T cell genomes. TCRdb's table, derived via immunoSEQ multiplex PCR, lists solely in-frame clones and lacks some. This sample carries nearly 2 million clones, 85% to 95% of them seen once, and the ten largest clones take approximately 1.2%. The naive CD8 population came from CD45RO-negative cells selected for CCR7, without terminally differentiated effector memory CD45RA+ cells. Study outcomes and limitations: In general, naive subsets displayed greater estimated richness than memory subsets did.

About this clone itself: The antigen remains unidentified.

Source material: naive CD8+ T cells sorted from blood. The sequence derives from a man aged 18 to 29 in good health.

The CDR3 sequence is CASSLSIGDWTGELFF. CDR3 sequence (DNA): TGTGCCAGCAGTTTATCGATTGGGGATTGGACCGGGGAGCTGTTTTTT. The chain couples TRBV27 to TRBJ2-2; D is ambiguous. Germline V gives CDR1 MNHEY, CDR2 SMNVEV (reference sequence). The CDR3 length is 16 residues. V lost 0 bases and J 5 bases, leaving 13 bases between the germline ends.